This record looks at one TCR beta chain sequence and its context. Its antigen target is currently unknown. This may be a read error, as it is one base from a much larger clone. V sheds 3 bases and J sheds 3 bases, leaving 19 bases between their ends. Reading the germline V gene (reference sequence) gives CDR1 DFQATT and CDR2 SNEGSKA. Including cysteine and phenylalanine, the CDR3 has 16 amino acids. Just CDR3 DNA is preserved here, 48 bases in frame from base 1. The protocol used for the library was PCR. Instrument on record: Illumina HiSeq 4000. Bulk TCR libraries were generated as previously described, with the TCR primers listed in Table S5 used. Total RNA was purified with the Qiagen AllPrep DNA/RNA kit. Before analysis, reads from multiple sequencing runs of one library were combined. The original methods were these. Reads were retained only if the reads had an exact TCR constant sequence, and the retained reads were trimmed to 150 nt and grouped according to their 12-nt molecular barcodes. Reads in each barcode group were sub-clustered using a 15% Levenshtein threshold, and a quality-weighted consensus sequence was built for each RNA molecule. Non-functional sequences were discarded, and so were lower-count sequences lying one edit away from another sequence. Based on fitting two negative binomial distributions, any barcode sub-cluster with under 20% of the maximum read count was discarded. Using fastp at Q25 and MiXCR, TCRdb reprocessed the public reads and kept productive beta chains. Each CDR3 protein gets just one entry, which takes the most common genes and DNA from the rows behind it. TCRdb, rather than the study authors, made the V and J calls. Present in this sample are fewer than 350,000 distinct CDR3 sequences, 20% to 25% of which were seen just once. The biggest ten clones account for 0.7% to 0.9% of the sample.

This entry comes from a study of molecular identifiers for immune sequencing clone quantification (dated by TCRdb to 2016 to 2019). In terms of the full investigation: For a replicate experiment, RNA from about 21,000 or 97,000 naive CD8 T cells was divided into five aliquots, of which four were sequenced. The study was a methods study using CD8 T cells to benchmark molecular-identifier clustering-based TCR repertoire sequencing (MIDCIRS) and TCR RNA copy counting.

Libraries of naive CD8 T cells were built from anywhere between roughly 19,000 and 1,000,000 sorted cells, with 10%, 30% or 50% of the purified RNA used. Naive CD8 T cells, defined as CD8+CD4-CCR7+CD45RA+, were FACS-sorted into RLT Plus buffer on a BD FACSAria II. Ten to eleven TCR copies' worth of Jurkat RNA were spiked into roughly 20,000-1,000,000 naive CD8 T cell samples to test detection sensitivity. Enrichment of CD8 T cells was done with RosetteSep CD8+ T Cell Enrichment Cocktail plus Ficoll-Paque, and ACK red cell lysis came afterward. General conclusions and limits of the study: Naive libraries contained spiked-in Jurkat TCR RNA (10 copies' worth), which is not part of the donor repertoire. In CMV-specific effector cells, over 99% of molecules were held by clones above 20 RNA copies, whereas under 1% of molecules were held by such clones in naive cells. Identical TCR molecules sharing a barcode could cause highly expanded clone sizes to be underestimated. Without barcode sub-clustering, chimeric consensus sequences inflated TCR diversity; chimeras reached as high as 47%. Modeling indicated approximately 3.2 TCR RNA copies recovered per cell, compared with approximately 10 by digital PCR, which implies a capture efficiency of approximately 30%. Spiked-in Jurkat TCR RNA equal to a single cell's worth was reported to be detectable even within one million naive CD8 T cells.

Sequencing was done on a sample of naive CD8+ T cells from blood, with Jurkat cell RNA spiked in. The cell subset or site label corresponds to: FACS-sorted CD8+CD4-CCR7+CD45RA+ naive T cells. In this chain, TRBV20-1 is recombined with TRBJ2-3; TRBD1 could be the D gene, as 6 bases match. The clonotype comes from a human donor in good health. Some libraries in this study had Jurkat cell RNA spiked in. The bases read TGCAGTGCTAGGGGCTTTGAGGGGGAATGGACAGATACGCAGTATTTT. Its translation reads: CSARGFEGEWTDTQYF.